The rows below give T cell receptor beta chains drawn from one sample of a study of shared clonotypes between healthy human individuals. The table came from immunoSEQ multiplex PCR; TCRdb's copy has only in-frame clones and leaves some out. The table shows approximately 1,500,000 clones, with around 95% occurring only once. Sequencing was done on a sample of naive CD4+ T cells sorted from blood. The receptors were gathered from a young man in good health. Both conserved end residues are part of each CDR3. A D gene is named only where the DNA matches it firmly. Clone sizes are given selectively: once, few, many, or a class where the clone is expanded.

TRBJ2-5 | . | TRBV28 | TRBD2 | CASTPSSGRMGETQYF | TGTGCCAGTACCCCCTCTAGCGGGAGGATGGGCGAGACCCAGTACTTC
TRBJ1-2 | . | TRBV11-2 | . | CASSLSLASENYGYTF | TGTGCCAGCAGCTTATCCCTGGCGTCGGAAAACTATGGCTACACCTTC
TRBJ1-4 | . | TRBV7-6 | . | CASSLALAGGEKLFF | TGTGCCAGCAGCTTAGCGCTGGCAGGCGGGGAAAAACTGTTTTTT
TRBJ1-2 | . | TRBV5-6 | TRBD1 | CASSLFDRGSDYGYTF | TGTGCCAGCAGCTTGTTCGACAGGGGGTCTGACTATGGCTACACCTTC
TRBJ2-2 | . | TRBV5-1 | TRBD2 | CASSLPLSGRVGELFF | TGCGCCAGCAGCTTGCCCCTTAGCGGGAGAGTCGGGGAGCTGTTTTTT
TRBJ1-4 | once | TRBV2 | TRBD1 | CASSSDRGATNEKLFF | TGTGCCAGCAGTTCCGACAGGGGCGCAACTAATGAAAAACTGTTTTTT
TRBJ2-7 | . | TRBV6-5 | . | CATWAESYEQYF | TGTGCCACGTGGGCGGAGTCCTACGAGCAGTACTTC
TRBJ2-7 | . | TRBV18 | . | CASSPPGLGEQYF | TGTGCCAGCTCACCCCCGGGACTTGGCGAGCAGTACTTC
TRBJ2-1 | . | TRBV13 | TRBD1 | CASSRRTGGTIDDEQFF | TGTGCCAGCAGCCGACGGACAGGGGGGACCATAGACGATGAGCAGTTCTTC
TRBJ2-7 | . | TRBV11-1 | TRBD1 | CASSLGTGVYEQYF | TGTGCCAGCAGCTTAGGGACAGGGGTCTACGAGCAGTACTTC
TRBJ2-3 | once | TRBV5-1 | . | CASSLVGGRPPNTQYF | TGCGCCAGCAGCTTGGTTGGTGGGAGGCCCCCGAATACGCAGTATTTT
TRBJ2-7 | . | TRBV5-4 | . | CASSSGTSYEQYF | TGTGCCAGCAGCTCCGGGACAAGCTACGAGCAGTACTTC
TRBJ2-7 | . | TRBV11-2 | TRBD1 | CASSRTGVGYEQYF | TGTGCCAGCAGCCGGACAGGGGTTGGCTACGAGCAGTACTTC
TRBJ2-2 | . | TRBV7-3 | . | CASSADRNTGELFF | TGTGCCAGCAGCGCAGACAGAAACACCGGGGAGCTGTTTTTT
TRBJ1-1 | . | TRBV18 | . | CASSPNPTEAFF | TGTGCCAGCTCACCAAATCCCACTGAAGCTTTCTTT
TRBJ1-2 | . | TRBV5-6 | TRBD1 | CASSLRGDSLGYTF | TGTGCCAGCAGCTTGCGGGGGGACAGTCTTGGCTACACCTTC
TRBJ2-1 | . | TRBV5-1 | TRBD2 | CASSLSRLAGVARNEQFF | TGCGCCAGCAGCTTGTCCCGACTAGCGGGAGTGGCACGCAATGAGCAGTTCTTC
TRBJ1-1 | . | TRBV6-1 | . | CASSEAKGWGGTEAFF | TGTGCCAGCAGTGAAGCGAAAGGGTGGGGGGGCACTGAAGCTTTCTTT
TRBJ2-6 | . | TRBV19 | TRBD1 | CASSPWTGAPPGANVLTF | TGTGCCAGTAGTCCCTGGACAGGGGCGCCTCCTGGGGCCAACGTCCTGACTTTC
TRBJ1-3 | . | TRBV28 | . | CASSPPALRHTIYF | TGTGCCAGCAGTCCCCCGGCCCTTAGACACACCATATATTTT
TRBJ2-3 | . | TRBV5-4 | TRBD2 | CASREGTSGSTDTQYF | TGTGCCAGCAGGGAGGGGACTAGCGGAAGCACAGATACGCAGTATTTT
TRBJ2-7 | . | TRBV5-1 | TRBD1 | CASSTRTGGEQYF | TGCGCCAGCAGCACACGGACAGGGGGAGAGCAGTACTTC
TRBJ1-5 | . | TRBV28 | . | CASSDQTGANQPQHF | TGTGCCAGCAGCGATCAGACAGGCGCTAATCAGCCCCAGCATTTT
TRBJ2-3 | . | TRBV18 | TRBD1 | CASSPRPGQGTDTQYF | TGTGCCAGCTCACCAAGACCGGGACAGGGGACAGATACGCAGTATTTT
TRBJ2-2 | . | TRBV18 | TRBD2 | CASSPRERTTGELFF | TGTGCCAGCTCCCCGCGGGAGCGGACCACCGGGGAGCTGTTTTTT
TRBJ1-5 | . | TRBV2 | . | CASSYEGLNQPQHF | TGTGCCAGCAGTTACGAGGGGTTGAATCAGCCCCAGCATTTT
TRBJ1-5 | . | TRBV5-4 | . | CASSITGYSNQPQHF | TGTGCCAGCAGCATAACAGGGTATAGCAATCAGCCCCAGCATTTT
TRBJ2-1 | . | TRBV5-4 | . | CASSLQPISYNEQFF | TGTGCCAGCAGCTTACAACCAATCTCCTACAATGAGCAGTTCTTC